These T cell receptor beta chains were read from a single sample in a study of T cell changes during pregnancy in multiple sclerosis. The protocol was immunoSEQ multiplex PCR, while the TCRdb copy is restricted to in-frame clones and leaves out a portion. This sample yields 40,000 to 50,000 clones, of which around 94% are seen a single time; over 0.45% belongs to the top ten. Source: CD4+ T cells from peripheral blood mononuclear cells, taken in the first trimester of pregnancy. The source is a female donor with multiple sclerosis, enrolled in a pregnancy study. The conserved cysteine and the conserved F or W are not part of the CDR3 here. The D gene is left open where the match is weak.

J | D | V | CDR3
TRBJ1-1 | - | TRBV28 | ASSFPPLTDTEAF
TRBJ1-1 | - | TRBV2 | ASRFRLNTEAF
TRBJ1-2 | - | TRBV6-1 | ASSEAGRVWGYT
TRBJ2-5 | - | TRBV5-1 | ASSLSLGRGETQY
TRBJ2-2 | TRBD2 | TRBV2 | ASMSQRGAGELF
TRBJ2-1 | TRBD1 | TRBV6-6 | ASSPRQGARNEQF
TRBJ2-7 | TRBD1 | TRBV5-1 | ASSLKLGQGVVQY
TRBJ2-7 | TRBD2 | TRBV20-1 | SATSGYEQY
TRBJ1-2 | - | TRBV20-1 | SASGNYGYT
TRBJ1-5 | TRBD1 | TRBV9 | ASSVGQGSGQPQH
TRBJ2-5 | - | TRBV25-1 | ASSEWGQTKTQY
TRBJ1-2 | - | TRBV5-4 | ASREGGPYT
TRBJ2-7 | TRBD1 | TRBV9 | ASSVDRVSNEQY
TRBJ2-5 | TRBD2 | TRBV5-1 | ASSLHSTSGVRETQY
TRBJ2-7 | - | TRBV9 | ASSVGQRNYEQY
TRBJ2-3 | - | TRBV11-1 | ASSSPRRSTDTQY
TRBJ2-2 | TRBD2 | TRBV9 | ASSVAAGGTGELF
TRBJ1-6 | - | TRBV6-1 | ASSKPTGANSPLH
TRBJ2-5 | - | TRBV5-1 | ASSPGETQY
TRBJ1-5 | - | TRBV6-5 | ASKLDGGNQPQH
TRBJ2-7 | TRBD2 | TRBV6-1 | ASSDSGGPYEQY
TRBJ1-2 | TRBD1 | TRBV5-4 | ASNYLGQNYGYT
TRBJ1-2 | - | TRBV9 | ASSVEGAGYT
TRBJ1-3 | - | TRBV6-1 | ASIFSGNTIY
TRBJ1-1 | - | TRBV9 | ASSVAGGRDTEAF
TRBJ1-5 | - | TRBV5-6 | ASSVSRANQPQH
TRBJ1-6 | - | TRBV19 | ASSIDETVNSPLH
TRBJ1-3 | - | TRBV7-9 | ASSPEGSRNTIY
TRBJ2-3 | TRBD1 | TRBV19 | ASSIPQGGTDTQY
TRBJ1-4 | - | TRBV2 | ASLRGRDEKLF
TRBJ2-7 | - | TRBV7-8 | ASSLFRQITYEQY
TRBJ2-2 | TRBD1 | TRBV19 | ASSISLGRGPGELF
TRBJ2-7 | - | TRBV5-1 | ASSLGQYSYEQY
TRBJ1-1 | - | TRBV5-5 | ASSSQGTEAF
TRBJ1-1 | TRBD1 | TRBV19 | ASTMTRQGPFEAF
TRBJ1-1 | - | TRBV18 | ASSPILPNTEAF
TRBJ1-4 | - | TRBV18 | ASSPTGASNEKLF
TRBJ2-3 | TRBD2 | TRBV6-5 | ATLRRGGSTDTQY
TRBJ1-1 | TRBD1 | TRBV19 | ASSPTQGARGTEAF
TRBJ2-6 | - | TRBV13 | ASSSQVPLFSGANVLT
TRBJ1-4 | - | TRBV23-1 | ASSQLKTVVVDEKLF
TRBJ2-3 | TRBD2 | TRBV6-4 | ASSLLAGGPTDTQY
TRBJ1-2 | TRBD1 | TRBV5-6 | ASSGRGPGGYT
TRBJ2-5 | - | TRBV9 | ASSVEGAVQVTQY
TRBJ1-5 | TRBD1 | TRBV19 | ASSIWDRVSQPQH
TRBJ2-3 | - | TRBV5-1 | ASSLGLTRADTQY
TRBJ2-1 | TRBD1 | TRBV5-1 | ASSGDFRGLDYNEQF
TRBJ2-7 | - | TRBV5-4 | ASSSPNEQY
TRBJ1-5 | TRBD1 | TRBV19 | ATRPGQGGVGNQPQH
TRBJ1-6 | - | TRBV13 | ASSRDSINPPLH
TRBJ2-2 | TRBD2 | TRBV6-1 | ASSGTREGTGELF
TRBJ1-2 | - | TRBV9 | ASSLSGQAYGYT